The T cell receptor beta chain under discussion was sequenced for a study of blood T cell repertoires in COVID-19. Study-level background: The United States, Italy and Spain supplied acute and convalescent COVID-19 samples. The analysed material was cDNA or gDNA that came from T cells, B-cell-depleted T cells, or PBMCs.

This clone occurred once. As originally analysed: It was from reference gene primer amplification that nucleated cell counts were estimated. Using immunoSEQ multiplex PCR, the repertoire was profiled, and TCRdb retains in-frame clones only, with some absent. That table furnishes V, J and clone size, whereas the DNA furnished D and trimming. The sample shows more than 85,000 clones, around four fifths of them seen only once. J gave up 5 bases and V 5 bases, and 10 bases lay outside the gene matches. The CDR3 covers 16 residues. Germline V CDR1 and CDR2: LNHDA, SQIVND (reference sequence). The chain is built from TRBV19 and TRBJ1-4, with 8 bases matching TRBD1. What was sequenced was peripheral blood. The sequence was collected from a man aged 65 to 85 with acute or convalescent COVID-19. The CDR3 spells CASSLTGQGQNEKLFF. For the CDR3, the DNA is TGTGCCAGTAGTTTAACTGGACAGGGACAAAATGAAAAACTGTTTTTT.